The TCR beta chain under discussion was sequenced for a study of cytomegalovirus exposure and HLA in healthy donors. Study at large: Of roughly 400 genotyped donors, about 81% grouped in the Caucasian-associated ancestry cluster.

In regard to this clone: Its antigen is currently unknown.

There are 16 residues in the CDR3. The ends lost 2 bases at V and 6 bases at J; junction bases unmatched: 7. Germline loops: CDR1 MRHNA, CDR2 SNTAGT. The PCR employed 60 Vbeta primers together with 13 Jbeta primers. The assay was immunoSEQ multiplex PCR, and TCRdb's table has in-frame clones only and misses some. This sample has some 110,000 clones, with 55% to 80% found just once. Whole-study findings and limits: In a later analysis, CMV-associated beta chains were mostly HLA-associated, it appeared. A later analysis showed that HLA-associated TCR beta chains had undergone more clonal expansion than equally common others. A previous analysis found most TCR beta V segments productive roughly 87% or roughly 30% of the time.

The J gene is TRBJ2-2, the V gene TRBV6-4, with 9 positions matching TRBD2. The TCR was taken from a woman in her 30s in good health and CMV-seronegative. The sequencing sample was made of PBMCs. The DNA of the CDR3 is TGTGCCAGCAGTGACAGAGCGGGAGGAGAAGCCGGGGAGCTGTTTTTT. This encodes CASSDRAGGEAGELFF.